A single sample gave rise to the 27 T cell receptor beta chains below, sequenced in a study of control samples from healthy donors and cancer patients. The protocol was immunoSEQ multiplex PCR, while the TCRdb copy is restricted to in-frame clones and leaves out a portion. The sample lists about 120,000 clones; approximately 87% were seen once. Sequencing used blood. The receptors derive from a man aged 25-45 years in good health.

The chain uses TRBV3-1 (or the pseudogene TRBV3-2) and TRBJ2-5, with D possibly being TRBD2 (6 bases). CDR1 is LGHDT, CDR2 YNNKEL, per germline (reference sequence). V lost 4 bases to trimming and J lost 5 bases, with 14 bases between them. This CDR3 has 14 amino acids. DNA of the CDR3: TGTGCCAGCAGCCGAAGACTAGATCAGGAGACCCAGTACTTC. Protein sequence: CASSRRLDQETQYF.

The rearrangement uses TRBV25-1 and TRBJ1-6; 11 bases map to TRBD1. The CDR3 runs 16 residues. Unmatched junction bases numbered 5, after V lost 4 bases and J lost 6 bases. CDR1 and CDR2 (germline): MGHDK, SYGVNS. The CDR3 here is CASSGTGGLSNSPLHF. Written as DNA, the CDR3 is TGTGCCAGCAGTGGGACAGGGGGCTTATCTAATTCACCCCTCCACTTT.

The sample holds one count of this clone. The chain links TRBV3-1 (or the pseudogene TRBV3-2) to TRBJ2-7; D might be TRBD1 or TRBD2, each matching 5 bases. CDR3 size: 13 residues. Germline CDR1 LGHDT, CDR2 YNNKEL (reference sequence). V shed 3 bases and J shed 12 bases, with 18 bases lying between them. The CDR3 DNA reads TGTGCCAGCAGCCATGGGACGATTCCCAAGTGGTACTTC. The encoded protein is CASSHGTIPKWYF.

The sample holds a few counts of this clone. V is TRBV19 and J is TRBJ1-5; 8 nucleotides align to TRBD1. CDR3 size: 16 residues. Germline V gene lookup returns CDR1 LNHDA and CDR2 SQIVND (reference sequence). Trimming at V came to 7 bases and at J to 6 bases, leaving 14 bases not matched to a gene. The CDR3 nucleotides read TGTGCCAGTACCATCCGACAGGGAACAGGGGGTCAGCCCCAGCATTTT. It specifies CASTIRQGTGGQPQHF.

This clone was found once. The genes are TRBV27 and TRBJ1-6; 7 bases align to TRBD1. The CDR3 has 15 residues. V trimming: 6 bases; J trimming: 7 bases; junction bases outside the gene matches: 9. Looked up from germline, CDR1 is MNHEY and CDR2 is SMNVEV (reference sequence). The CDR3 DNA reads as TGTGCCAGCAGAAACGGACAGGTCGGCAATTCACCCCTCCACTTT. It specifies CASRNGQVGNSPLHF.

The chain couples TRBV29-1 to TRBJ1-2; 7 nucleotides agree with TRBD1. The CDR3 extends over 13 amino acids. CDR1 is SQVTM, CDR2 ANQGSEA, per germline. V lost 6 bases and J lost 5; bases outside the gene matches: 9. The CDR3 nucleotides are TGCAGCGTCACAGGGGCCCAGGGGTATGGCTACACCTTC. Translating gives CSVTGAQGYGYTF.

In this sample, this clone turned up a few times. The J gene is TRBJ2-1, the V gene TRBV10-1; 8 nucleotides match TRBD1. Germline CDR1 reads WNHNN; CDR2 reads SYGVQD (reference sequence). Losses at the gene ends were 9 bases for V and 12 bases for J; bases not matched to a gene: 7. This CDR3 spans 11 amino acids. The CDR3 nucleotides read TGCGCCAGTTCCGGACAGGGCCGGCAGTTCTTC. It specifies CASSGQGRQFF.

V gene TRBV2 combines with J gene TRBJ1-6; no clear D gene. The CDR3 length is 15 residues. V lost 2 bases to trimming and J lost 2 bases, with 7 bases between them. CDR1 is SNHLY, CDR2 FYNNEI, per germline. The CDR3 DNA reads as TGTGCCAGCAGTGAATCCGGGGCCTATAATTCACCCCTCCACTTT. This sequence encodes CASSESGAYNSPLHF.

The J gene is TRBJ1-1, the V gene TRBV5-1, with D perhaps matching TRBD1 (6 bases). Germline lookup yields CDR1 SGHRS and CDR2 YFSETQ. This CDR3 spans 12 amino acids. Trimming removed 5 bases at V and 1 base at J, with 6 bases between. CDR3 in DNA: TGCGCCAGCAGAGGGGGGAACACTGAAGCTTTCTTT. Encoded protein: CASRGGNTEAFF.

This clone appeared a few times. V and J are TRBV3-1 (or the pseudogene TRBV3-2) and TRBJ1-2; tentatively, D is TRBD1 (6 bases). CDR3 size: 14 residues. The ends were cut back, 4 bases at V and 8 bases at J, with 17 bases in the middle. CDR1 and CDR2 (germline): LGHDT, YNNKEL (reference sequence). CDR3 protein: CASSLSSGEQGYTF. CDR3 nucleotides: TGTGCCAGCAGCCTGTCGTCAGGGGAACAAGGCTACACCTTC.

The rearrangement uses TRBV9 and TRBJ1-2; no firm D call. Germline CDR1 reads SGDLS; CDR2 reads YYNGEE. The germline V and J ends were trimmed by 0 bases and 3 bases, with 9 bases remaining between them. The CDR3 covers 14 residues. The CDR3 bases are TGTGCCAGCAGCGTAGATAGTACCTACTATGGCTACACCTTC. As protein: CASSVDSTYYGYTF.

The V gene is TRBV7-3, the J gene TRBJ1-1; perhaps TRBD1 as D (5 bases). Germline values: CDR1 SGHTA, CDR2 FQGTGA. The CDR3 is made up of 15 amino acids. V lost 4 bases to trimming and J lost 5 bases, with 17 bases between them. CDR3 sequence: CASSSQAGAGTEAFF. In DNA form, the CDR3 reads TGTGCCAGCAGCTCACAGGCTGGGGCGGGTACTGAAGCTTTCTTT.

The chain recombines TRBV11-2 with TRBJ1-1; D ambiguous. Germline V CDR1 and CDR2: SGHAT, FQNNGV. This CDR3 region has 13 residues. Trimming left V 2 bases short and J 4 bases short, with 8 bases between. CDR3 amino acids: CASSLTASTEAFF. The CDR3, as DNA: TGTGCCAGCAGCTTAACGGCGAGCACTGAAGCTTTCTTT.

The sample holds one count of this clone. This sequence joins TRBV10-3 and TRBJ2-7; 7 bases match TRBD1. This CDR3 spans 14 amino acids. Germline CDR1 is ENHRY and CDR2 is SYGVKD. Trimming removed 5 bases from V and 0 bases from J; junction bases left unmatched: 4. The CDR3 loop is CAISPRQGSYEQYF. Here the CDR3 DNA reads TGTGCCATCAGTCCAAGACAGGGCTCCTACGAGCAGTACTTC.

The CDR3 DNA reads TGTGCCTGGAGGAACCTGGGGACTAGCGGGGGAAAGACCCAGTACTTC. It translates to CAWRNLGTSGGKTQYF. This rearrangement joins TRBV30 to TRBJ2-5; TRBD2 aligns across 14 bases. CDR1 is GTSNPN and CDR2 is SVGIG in the germline V gene (reference sequence). This CDR3 spans 16 amino acids. V lost 3 bases and J lost 6; bases outside the gene matches: 9.

The V gene is TRBV7-2, the J gene TRBJ1-5; the D gene is possibly TRBD1 (6 bases). CDR3 size: 16 residues. Germline-derived CDR1 and CDR2 are SGHTA and FQGNSA. Trimming shortened V by 3 bases and J by 2 bases, and 14 bases separated the two germline ends. Written as DNA, the CDR3 is TGTGCCAGCAGCTTCACAGGGAAAAGGGGCAATCAGCCCCAGCATTTT. This encodes CASSFTGKRGNQPQHF.

Note on this clone: Additional DNA sequences in this sample encode the identical CDR3. The chain combines TRBV18 with TRBJ2-5; unclear D gene. This CDR3 is built from 11 residues. Trimming took 2 bases from V and 4 from J, leaving 2 bases between them. Looked up from germline, CDR1 is KGHSH and CDR2 is LQKENI. The CDR3 bases are TGTGCCAGCTCACCAGCAGAGACCCAGTACTTC. It specifies CASSPAETQYF.

The rearrangement joins TRBV5-1 to TRBJ2-1; D is perhaps TRBD1 (5 bases). CDR3 length: 14 residues. Per the germline V gene, CDR1 is SGHRS and CDR2 is YFSETQ. Trimming removed 0 bases at V and 8 bases at J, with 12 bases between. CDR3 amino acids: CASSLVRTMDEQFF. The CDR3 DNA follows: TGCGCCAGCAGCTTGGTTCGGACAATGGATGAGCAGTTCTTC.

The chain links TRBV3-1 (or the pseudogene TRBV3-2) to TRBJ1-3; D remains ambiguous. The germline V gene has CDR1 LGHDT and CDR2 YNNKEL (reference sequence). The CDR3 sequence is 12 residues long. V dropped 7 bases and J dropped 0 bases, with 4 bases sitting between them. The CDR3 DNA is TGTGCCAGCACCCTCTCTGGAAACACCATATATTTT. The encoded protein is CASTLSGNTIYF.

This clone showed up just a few times. The V and J genes are TRBV5-6 and TRBJ1-2; 9 bases agree with TRBD1. Germline V gene sequence: CDR1 SGHDT, CDR2 YYEEEE. V was pared by 4 bases and J by 3 bases, with 4 bases of the junction left unmatched. CDR3 length: 14 residues. The CDR3 DNA follows: TGTGCCAGCAGCGCCACAGGGGGCTACTATGGCTACACCTTC. Its protein product is CASSATGGYYGYTF.

V is TRBV11-2 and J is TRBJ2-2; TRBD1 aligns across 12 bases. Germline V gene data show CDR1 as SGHAT and CDR2 as FQNNGV. This CDR3 comprises 17 residues. J gave up 5 bases and V 1 base, and 5 bases lay outside the gene matches. CDR3 in amino acids: CASSLGDRGPGTGELFF. The CDR3 DNA reads TGTGCCAGCAGCTTAGGGGACAGGGGGCCGGGGACCGGGGAGCTGTTTTTT.

This chain uses TRBV11-2 with TRBJ2-2; no definite D call. This CDR3 is 12 amino acids long. Germline CDR1 and CDR2: SGHAT and FQNNGV. Trimming pared 5 bases from V and 6 bases from J, leaving 7 bases between. The CDR3 protein is CASSPEAGELFF. CDR3 coding DNA: TGTGCCAGCAGCCCTGAGGCCGGGGAGCTGTTTTTT.

The CDR3 nucleotides are TGTGCCAGCAGCTTTGGGACAGATTATCAGCCCCAGCATTTT. This codes for CASSFGTDYQPQHF. The J gene is TRBJ1-5, the V gene TRBV5-8, with 7 bases lining up with TRBD1. The ends lost 2 bases at V and 5 bases at J; junction bases unmatched: 4. Germline values: CDR1 SGHTS, CDR2 YDEGEE. There are 14 residues in the CDR3.

CDR3 loop: CASSQDTGRSGYTF. The DNA of the CDR3 is TGCGCCAGCAGCCAAGACACAGGACGGTCTGGCTACACCTTC. This rearrangement joins TRBV4-1 to TRBJ1-2; possible D gene TRBD1, 5 bases. Germline CDR1 is MGHRA and CDR2 is YSYEKL. Deletions cut 0 bases from V and 7 bases from J, with 12 bases between. This CDR3 has 14 residues.

V gene TRBV10-3 combines with J gene TRBJ1-1, with D maybe TRBD1 (6 bases). Trimming took 0 bases from V and 11 from J, leaving 13 bases between them. CDR3 length: 13 residues. CDR1 is ENHRY and CDR2 is SYGVKD in the germline V gene. This CDR3 reads CAISESVGRGAFF. The CDR3 region has the DNA TGTGCCATCAGTGAGTCGGTCGGCAGGGGTGCTTTCTTT.

The chain recombines TRBV11-3 with TRBJ2-7; TRBD1 matches 9 bases. After removal of 8 bases from V and 3 bases from J, the junction contained 8 bases not matched to a gene. The germline gives CDR1 SGHNT, CDR2 YENEEA. The CDR3 is made up of 14 amino acids. The CDR3 DNA is TGTGCCAGCGGAACAGGGGGCAATAGCTACGAGCAGTACTTC. It is translated as CASGTGGNSYEQYF.

This sequence joins TRBV5-6 and TRBJ2-3; D is unresolved. CDR1 and CDR2 from the germline V gene are SGHDT and YYEEEE. CDR3 length: 14 residues. V lost 8 bases and J lost 2, with 15 bases in between. This CDR3 is CASNNPPNTDTQYF. CDR3 nucleotides: TGTGCCAGTAATAACCCGCCGAACACAGATACGCAGTATTTT.